The 30 T cell receptor beta chains presented below share a single source sample, sequenced in a study of identical twins. TCRdb used MiXCR to reprocess the 5' RACE reads, holding one entry per CDR3 protein. The table has 500,000 to 650,000 distinct CDR3 sequences, around 20% seen once. These data also formed part of another study, on yellow fever vaccine responses in identical twins.

The sequenced material came from CD4+ T cells sorted from blood. These TCRs come from a woman aged 18-30 years in good health.

V usage is TRBV6-5 and J usage is TRBJ2-7; TRBD1 aligns across 9 bases. This CDR3 spans 17 amino acids. The junction had 15 bases not matched to a gene; V was cut back by 2 bases and J by 7 bases. Germline V gene lookup returns CDR1 MNHEY and CDR2 SVGAGI. The CDR3 reads CASSYGLKGQGLGEQYF. For the CDR3, the DNA is TGTGCCAGCAGTTACGGGCTTAAGGGACAGGGCTTGGGGGAGCAGTACTTC.

This clonotype was recorded a few times. V is TRBV12-3 or TRBV12-4 and J is TRBJ1-4; D is ambiguous. The CDR3 loop spans 13 amino acids. Trimming left V 8 bases short and J 4 bases short, with 11 bases between. The CDR3 sequence: CASCWQINEKLFF. The CDR3 bases are TGTGCCAGCTGTTGGCAGATTAATGAAAAACTGTTTTTT.

The rearrangement uses TRBV6-5 and TRBJ2-1; no clear D. The CDR3 runs 15 residues. Germline CDR1 is MNHEY and CDR2 is SVGAGI. With 2 bases removed from V and 0 bases from J, the gap between germline ends came to 8 bases. This chain's CDR3 is CASSYVWGSYNEQFF. The CDR3 DNA is TGTGCCAGCAGTTACGTATGGGGCTCCTACAATGAGCAGTTCTTC.

The rearrangement links TRBV5-1 to TRBJ2-7; 12 bases map to TRBD2. The J segment lost 5 bases and the V segment lost 2 bases, leaving 5 bases of the junction unmatched. The CDR3 totals 15 residues. Germline loops: CDR1 SGHRS, CDR2 YFSETQ. The CDR3 sequence is CASSLLAGGSNEQYF. For the CDR3, the DNA is TGCGCCAGCAGCTTACTAGCGGGAGGTTCTAACGAGCAGTACTTC.

This clonotype was detected only a few times. This rearrangement joins TRBV6-5 to TRBJ2-7; 12 bases agree with TRBD2. The length of the CDR3 is 16 residues. V shed 4 bases and J 5 bases; nucleotides not matched to a gene: 9. Germline V gene lookup returns CDR1 MNHEY and CDR2 SVGAGI. The CDR3 DNA follows: TGTGCCAGCAGTTCTCAATCTAGCGGGAGGGCCCACGAGCAGTACTTC. This encodes CASSSQSSGRAHEQYF.

This clonotype was seen just once. The DNA for the CDR3 is TGTGCCAGCAGCCCCCCGACAGGTTCCTACGAGCAGTACTTC. It translates to CASSPPTGSYEQYF. The V and J genes are TRBV28 and TRBJ2-7, with D tentatively TRBD1 (6 bases). Trimming shortened V by 6 bases and J by 1 base, and 13 bases separated the two germline ends. CDR1 and CDR2 (germline): MDHEN, SYDVKM. This CDR3 is built from 14 residues.

There are a few counts of this clonotype. The chain couples TRBV4-1 to TRBJ1-2; no reliable D call. Looked up from germline, CDR1 is MGHRA and CDR2 is YSYEKL. This CDR3 has 14 amino acids. V lost 2 bases, J lost 6 bases, and 13 bases lay in between. The CDR3 loop reads CASSQWSTLHGYTF. In DNA form, the CDR3 reads TGCGCCAGCAGCCAATGGTCCACGCTACATGGCTACACCTTC.

This chain joins TRBV5-1 and TRBJ2-3; no clear D gene. V lost 7 bases, J lost 5 bases, and 11 bases lay in between. CDR3 length: 12 residues. Germline CDR1 SGHRS, CDR2 YFSETQ. The DNA of the CDR3 is TGCGCCAGCCGGATGACGGGAGATACGCAGTATTTT. Protein: CASRMTGDTQYF.

The chain uses TRBV5-1 and TRBJ1-6; 7 bases are a match to TRBD1. V dropped 0 bases and J dropped 10; count of bases not matched to a gene: 7. There are 15 residues in the CDR3. Germline V gene data show CDR1 as SGHRS and CDR2 as YFSETQ. Here the CDR3 reads CASSLGSDRASPLHF. In DNA form, the CDR3 reads TGCGCCAGCAGCTTGGGGAGCGACAGGGCCTCACCCCTCCACTTT.

This clonotype showed up just a few times. In DNA, the CDR3 is TGCGCCAGCAGCCAAGACTGGAGAGCGGCGAACACCGGGGAGCTGTTTTTT. The encoded protein is CASSQDWRAANTGELFF. The chain couples TRBV4-1 to TRBJ2-2, with D possibly matching TRBD2 (5 bases). With 0 bases removed from V and 0 bases from J, the gap between germline ends came to 11 bases. The CDR3 is made up of 17 amino acids. Germline-derived CDR1 and CDR2 are MGHRA and YSYEKL.

This clonotype came up a few times. V is TRBV28 and J is TRBJ2-7; no clear D gene. Germline assignment: CDR1 MDHEN and CDR2 SYDVKM. The CDR3 extends over 14 amino acids. The V end lost 2 bases, the J end lost 0 bases, and 8 bases lay between the germline ends. The CDR3 DNA follows: TGTGCCAGCAGTTTAGGCAAACCCTCCTACGAGCAGTACTTC. It is translated as CASSLGKPSYEQYF.

This chain links TRBV5-4 with TRBJ2-5; D is uncertain. V was trimmed by 3 bases and J by 3 bases, leaving 18 bases between them. The germline CDR1 and CDR2 sequences are SGHNT and YYREEE (reference sequence). The CDR3 has 16 residues. CDR3 amino acids: CASSSPTRNGEETQYF. CDR3 bases: TGTGCCAGCAGCTCACCTACACGAAACGGAGAAGAGACCCAGTACTTC.

This chain joins TRBV11-3 and TRBJ2-1; TRBD1 matches at 9 bases. V lost 1 base and J lost 4; bases outside the gene matches: 5. Germline values: CDR1 SGHNT, CDR2 YENEEA. The CDR3 is 16 amino acids. DNA of the CDR3: TGTGCCAGCAGCTTAGGGACAGGGGTAAGGTACAATGAGCAGTTCTTC. This gives the protein CASSLGTGVRYNEQFF.

This clonotype was seen ten or more times. This sequence joins TRBV6-1 and TRBJ1-2; tentatively, D is TRBD1 (6 bases). V lost 4 bases and J 0 bases, leaving 15 bases between the germline ends. CDR3 size: 16 residues. Germline V lookup: CDR1 MNHNS, CDR2 SASEGT. This CDR3 reads CASSAIQGLSNYGYTF. For the CDR3, the DNA is TGTGCCAGCAGTGCCATACAGGGACTGTCTAACTATGGCTACACCTTC.

The sample holds many counts of this clonotype. This sequence joins TRBV5-1 and TRBJ2-1; 14 positions match TRBD2. CDR1 is SGHRS and CDR2 is YFSETQ in the germline V gene. V lost 3 bases to trimming and J lost 4 bases; unmatched junction nucleotides: 9. The CDR3 length is 18 residues. The CDR3 sequence is CASSSKRLAGGNYNEQFF. In nucleotides, the CDR3 is TGCGCCAGCAGCTCAAAAAGACTAGCGGGGGGGAATTACAATGAGCAGTTCTTC.

This clonotype showed up just a few times. This sequence joins TRBV4-1 and TRBJ2-1; D gene uncertain. V dropped 4 bases and J dropped 4 bases, with 14 bases sitting between them. The germline V gene has CDR1 MGHRA and CDR2 YSYEKL. This CDR3 region has 15 residues. CDR3 bases: TGCGCCAGCAGCCGAGCAGAGCCACTATACAATGAGCAGTTCTTC. Encoded protein: CASSRAEPLYNEQFF.

V usage is TRBV6-1 and J usage is TRBJ1-4; 7 bases are shared with TRBD1. Germline-derived CDR1 and CDR2 are MNHNS and SASEGT. J gave up 3 bases and V 5 bases, and 6 bases lay outside the gene matches. The CDR3 loop spans 15 amino acids. The CDR3 loop reads CASSTRGIANEKLFF. The CDR3 DNA reads TGTGCCAGCAGTACCAGGGGGATTGCTAATGAAAAACTGTTTTTT.

This sequence joins TRBV25-1 and TRBJ2-3; D not resolved. The V gene lost 3 bases and the J gene lost 0 bases, with 10 bases spanning the gap. The CDR3 is made up of 15 amino acids. Germline V gene data show CDR1 as MGHDK and CDR2 as SYGVNS. CDR3 protein: CASSEGTSSTDTQYF. Written as DNA, the CDR3 is TGTGCCAGCAGTGAGGGAACCTCTAGCACAGATACGCAGTATTTT. Combining the CDR3 with reference TRBV25-1 and TRBJ2-3 gives the whole variable domain EADIYQTPRYLVIGTGKKITLECSQTMGHDKMYWYQQDPGMELHLIHYSYGVNSTEKGDLSSESTVSRIRTEHFPLTLESARPSHTSQYLCASSEGTSSTDTQYFGPGTRLTVL.

The sample holds a few counts of this clonotype. The chain recombines TRBV10-3 with TRBJ1-2; 7 bases are shared with TRBD1. CDR1 and CDR2 (germline): ENHRY, SYGVKD. The CDR3 extends over 14 amino acids. V shed 3 bases and J 5 bases; nucleotides not matched to a gene: 6. The CDR3 spells CAISDHRGEYGYTF. DNA for the CDR3: TGTGCCATCAGTGACCACAGGGGAGAGTATGGCTACACCTTC.

This clonotype was found a few times. This chain uses TRBV4-1 with TRBJ2-1; TRBD2 agrees at 9 bases. This CDR3 spans 17 amino acids. Germline-derived CDR1 and CDR2 are MGHRA and YSYEKL. V shed 0 bases, J shed 6 bases, and the junction held 9 bases outside the gene matches. The CDR3 loop reads CASSQDFAGGWGNEQFF. The CDR3, as DNA: TGCGCCAGCAGCCAAGATTTTGCGGGAGGGTGGGGCAATGAGCAGTTCTTC.

In its sample, this clonotype was seen a few times. The chain recombines TRBV3-1 with TRBJ2-2; D is perhaps TRBD1 (5 bases). This CDR3 has 16 residues. Germline CDR1 is LGHDT and CDR2 is YNNKEL (reference sequence). V was shortened by 1 base and J by 3 bases, with 12 bases between the two germline ends. The CDR3 here is CASSQVRQTYTGELFF. CDR3 bases: TGTGCCAGCAGCCAAGTGAGACAGACTTACACCGGGGAGCTGTTTTTT.

The V gene is TRBV24-1, the J gene TRBJ2-3; D is possibly TRBD1 (6 bases). Between the trimmed V and J ends, which lost 3 bases and 2 bases, there was a span of 11 bases. The CDR3 sequence is 15 residues long. Germline V gene sequence: CDR1 KGHDR, CDR2 SFDVKD. CDR3 nucleotides: TGTGCCACCAGTGATCCTACAGGGCCCACAGATACGCAGTATTTT. Translation: CATSDPTGPTDTQYF.

J is TRBJ1-2 and V is TRBV2; no clear D gene. The germline gives CDR1 SNHLY, CDR2 FYNNEI. V was shortened by 1 base and J by 7 bases, with 10 bases between the two germline ends. This CDR3 spans 13 amino acids. The DNA for the CDR3 is TGTGCCAGCAGTGAAGGGACGGCGGGTGGCTACACCTTC. Translating it yields CASSEGTAGGYTF. Supplemented by reference TRBV2 and TRBJ1-2, the full variable domain reads EPEVTQTPSHQVTQMGQEVILRCVPISNHLYFYWYRQILGQKVEFLVSFYNNEISEKSEIFDDQFSVERPDGSNFTLKIRSTKLEDSAMYFCASSEGTAGGYTFGSGTRLTVV.

J is TRBJ2-1 and V is TRBV5-1; the match to TRBD1 covers 8 bases. Germline CDR1 reads SGHRS; CDR2 reads YFSETQ. The CDR3 has 18 amino acids. Trimming at V came to 1 base and at J to 6 bases, leaving 15 bases not matched to a gene. CDR3 in amino acids: CASSLSRGRRETVNEQFF. The CDR3 coding sequence is TGCGCCAGCAGCTTGTCCAGGGGGCGACGGGAGACGGTCAATGAGCAGTTCTTC.

The chain uses TRBV6-1 and TRBJ2-3; TRBD2 might be the D (7 bases). CDR3 length: 15 residues. Germline CDR1 reads MNHNS; CDR2 reads SASEGT. V lost 7 bases to trimming and J lost 2 bases, with 16 bases between them. CDR3 nucleotides: TGTGCCAGCACCGCGCGCGGGGGCAACACAGATACGCAGTATTTT. Protein: CASTARGGNTDTQYF.

In this sample, this clonotype turned up a few times. The rearrangement links TRBV20-1 to TRBJ2-7; 8 positions match TRBD2. Germline loops: CDR1 DFQATT, CDR2 SNEGSKA (reference sequence). CDR3 length: 10 residues. The CDR3 loop is CNLGTSEQYF. DNA of the CDR3: TGCAACCTAGGGACTAGTGAGCAGTACTTC.

This CDR3 is CSVGTDGTENGYTF. DNA for the CDR3: TGCAGCGTGGGGACCGACGGGACGGAGAATGGCTACACCTTC. This chain links TRBV29-1 with TRBJ1-2, with D perhaps TRBD1 (5 bases). CDR3 length: 14 amino acids. With 6 bases removed from V and 6 bases from J, the gap between germline ends came to 20 bases. Germline loops: CDR1 SQVTM, CDR2 ANQGSEA.

This clonotype has only a few counts. The chain couples TRBV6-1 to TRBJ2-1; 9 positions agree with TRBD1. The CDR3 is 15 residues long. J gave up 8 bases and V 6 bases, and 11 bases lay outside the gene matches. Looked up from germline, CDR1 is MNHNS and CDR2 is SASEGT. The CDR3 spells CASRKGQGLHDEQFF. DNA of the CDR3: TGTGCCAGCAGGAAGGGACAGGGACTCCACGATGAGCAGTTCTTC.

The sample holds a few counts of this clonotype. The rearrangement links TRBV29-1 to TRBJ2-7; TRBD2 is a possible D gene (6 bases). The CDR3 covers 11 residues. Per germline, CDR1 SQVTM and CDR2 ANQGSEA. V was shortened by 6 bases and J by 4 bases, with 10 bases between the two germline ends. CDR3 DNA: TGCAGCGTGACTCGGGGGTACGAGCAGTACGTC. Translated: CSVTRGYEQYV.

V usage is TRBV4-1 and J usage is TRBJ2-7; unclear D gene. The germline CDR1 and CDR2 sequences are MGHRA and YSYEKL. CDR3 length equals 14 residues. The V gene lost 1 base and the J gene lost 2 bases, with 9 bases spanning the gap. The CDR3 DNA reads TGCGCCAGCAGCCAAGCAGACCAACCCTACGAGCAGTACTTC. Protein: CASSQADQPYEQYF.